A selection of T cell receptor beta chains follows, all from one sample in a study of cytomegalovirus exposure and HLA in healthy donors. Assay used: immunoSEQ multiplex PCR; TCRdb lists only in-frame clones, some missing. Found here are over 100,000 clones, about 75% of them singletons; the top ten hold 1.1% to 1.5%. Sequenced input: PBMCs. The receptors come from a middle-aged woman in good health and CMV-seronegative. Each CDR3 is given with its conserved first and last residue. D genes are given only for firm matches. The listing skips clone size in some rows; elsewhere it reads once, few, many or a size class.

J gene: TRBJ2-7
D gene: -
V gene: TRBV18
clone size: few
CDR3 DNA: TGTGCCAGCTCACCACCAACCCAGGGATCCTACGAGCAGTACTTC
CDR3 protein: CASSPPTQGSYEQYF

J gene: TRBJ1-1
D gene: -
V gene: TRBV30
clone size: -
CDR3 DNA: TGTGCCTGGACCAAACCCCGGACAGCGAACACTGAAGCTTTCTTT
CDR3 protein: CAWTKPRTANTEAFF

J gene: TRBJ2-2
D gene: -
V gene: TRBV6-5
clone size: -
CDR3 DNA: TGTGCCAGCAGTTACCTCGCGAACACCGGGGAGCTGTTTTTT
CDR3 protein: CASSYLANTGELFF

J gene: TRBJ2-2
D gene: -
V gene: TRBV28
clone size: -
CDR3 DNA: TGTGCCAGCAGTTACCCGGTGGCCGGGGAGCTGTTTTTT
CDR3 protein: CASSYPVAGELFF

J gene: TRBJ1-3
D gene: TRBD1
V gene: TRBV5-6
clone size: -
CDR3 DNA: TGTGCCAGCAGCTTGGGCCGGGACAGGGGGTTGAAAGGAAACACCATATATTTT
CDR3 protein: CASSLGRDRGLKGNTIYF

J gene: TRBJ1-5
D gene: -
V gene: TRBV4-3
clone size: once
CDR3 DNA: TGCGCCAGCAGCCAAGATACGGCAGGGAGGCGGCCCCAGCATTTT
CDR3 protein: CASSQDTAGRRPQHF

J gene: TRBJ2-3
D gene: TRBD2
V gene: TRBV2
clone size: few
CDR3 DNA: TGTGCCAGCAGTGATAGCGGGGGCGTGAGGCAGTATTTT
CDR3 protein: CASSDSGGVRQYF

J gene: TRBJ1-2
D gene: -
V gene: TRBV7-9
clone size: many
CDR3 DNA: TGTGCCAGCAGCTCAAACCTAAAACAGGGTTACTACTTC
CDR3 protein: CASSSNLKQGYYF

J gene: TRBJ1-4
D gene: -
V gene: TRBV6-1
clone size: -
CDR3 DNA: TGTGCCAGCAGCCTAACCGGGGGGAGGAATGAAAAACTGTTTTTT
CDR3 protein: CASSLTGGRNEKLFF

J gene: TRBJ2-1
D gene: TRBD2
V gene: TRBV27
clone size: -
CDR3 DNA: TGTGCCAGCAGTTTGTCTAGCGGGGGCAATGAGCAGTTCTTC
CDR3 protein: CASSLSSGGNEQFF

J gene: TRBJ1-1
D gene: -
V gene: TRBV5-6
clone size: -
CDR3 DNA: TGTGCCAGCAGCTTGTCTAGCTCTCCAGTTGAAGCTTTCTTT
CDR3 protein: CASSLSSSPVEAFF

J gene: TRBJ2-7
D gene: -
V gene: TRBV29-1
clone size: -
CDR3 DNA: TGCAGCGTGACCTTGGGGGCCCCCAGCTCCTACGAGCAGTACTTC
CDR3 protein: CSVTLGAPSSYEQYF

J gene: TRBJ2-2
D gene: TRBD1
V gene: TRBV5-4
clone size: -
CDR3 DNA: TGTGCCAGCAGCCATCCGGGACAGGGAGTTACCGGGGAGCTGTTTTTT
CDR3 protein: CASSHPGQGVTGELFF

J gene: TRBJ1-6
D gene: -
V gene: TRBV6-1
clone size: -
CDR3 DNA: TGTGCCAGCAGTGAAGTGGAGGGGAGCTCCTATAATTCACCCCTCCACTTT
CDR3 protein: CASSEVEGSSYNSPLHF

J gene: TRBJ2-1
D gene: TRBD1
V gene: TRBV7-9
clone size: -
CDR3 DNA: TGTGCCAGCAGCTTAGATATTGGACAGGGTGTATCGGGGCAGTTCTTC
CDR3 protein: CASSLDIGQGVSGQFF

J gene: TRBJ1-5
D gene: TRBD1
V gene: TRBV18
clone size: -
CDR3 DNA: TGTGCCAGCTCACCTCGGGACAGGGGCCCTCAAGAGCCCCAGCATTTT
CDR3 protein: CASSPRDRGPQEPQHF

J gene: TRBJ2-5
D gene: -
V gene: TRBV7-9
clone size: -
CDR3 DNA: TGTGCCAGCAGCTTAGACTCGGGATATGAGACCCAGTACTTC
CDR3 protein: CASSLDSGYETQYF

J gene: TRBJ2-5
D gene: TRBD2
V gene: TRBV5-1
clone size: -
CDR3 DNA: TGCGCCAGCAGCTTCAGCGGGGGACAAGAGACCCAGTACTTC
CDR3 protein: CASSFSGGQETQYF

J gene: TRBJ1-3
D gene: -
V gene: TRBV6-5
clone size: -
CDR3 DNA: TGTGCCAGCAGGCCGACATTTTTTGGAAACACCATATATTTT
CDR3 protein: CASRPTFFGNTIYF

J gene: TRBJ1-6
D gene: TRBD1
V gene: TRBV25-1
clone size: -
CDR3 DNA: TGTGCCAGCAGTGAATGGGACAGGAATTCACCCCTCCACTTT
CDR3 protein: CASSEWDRNSPLHF

J gene: TRBJ1-4
D gene: -
V gene: TRBV7-6
clone size: -
CDR3 DNA: TGTGCCAGCAGCTTAAGTGCCACAGGGGAAAAACTGTTTTTT
CDR3 protein: CASSLSATGEKLFF

J gene: TRBJ2-1
D gene: -
V gene: TRBV7-9
clone size: -
CDR3 DNA: TGTGCCAGCAGCTTAGAACACCATGAGCAGTTCTTC
CDR3 protein: CASSLEHHEQFF

J gene: TRBJ2-5
D gene: -
V gene: TRBV11-1
clone size: few
CDR3 DNA: TGTGCCAGCAGCGCCGGGGGACCGAAAGAGACCCAGTACTTC
CDR3 protein: CASSAGGPKETQYF

J gene: TRBJ1-6
D gene: -
V gene: TRBV5-1
clone size: -
CDR3 DNA: TGCGCCAGCAGCTTGGCCTTTATTCAGGTTGGCTCACCCCTCCACTTT
CDR3 protein: CASSLAFIQVGSPLHF

J gene: TRBJ1-5
D gene: TRBD1
V gene: TRBV9
clone size: -
CDR3 DNA: TGTGCCAGCAGCCAGGACGGGGACAGCGATCAGCCCCAGCATTTT
CDR3 protein: CASSQDGDSDQPQHF

J gene: TRBJ2-7
D gene: TRBD1
V gene: TRBV2
clone size: -
CDR3 DNA: TGTGCCAGCAGTCTACAGGGGGAACAGCAGTACTTC
CDR3 protein: CASSLQGEQQYF

J gene: TRBJ2-5
D gene: -
V gene: TRBV7-6
clone size: -
CDR3 DNA: TGTGCCAGCAGCTTACAGAACAGCCAAGAGACCCAGTACTTC
CDR3 protein: CASSLQNSQETQYF

J gene: TRBJ2-4
D gene: TRBD1
V gene: TRBV4-1
clone size: -
CDR3 DNA: TGCGCCAGCAGCCAAGGGTTCTGGACAGGGGGCCCCTTAAATGACATTCAGTACTTC
CDR3 protein: CASSQGFWTGGPLNDIQYF

J gene: TRBJ2-3
D gene: -
V gene: TRBV19
clone size: once
CDR3 DNA: TGTGCCAGTGGACTAAGCCCTTCTAGCACAGATACGCAGTATTTT
CDR3 protein: CASGLSPSSTDTQYF

J gene: TRBJ2-1
D gene: TRBD2
V gene: TRBV6-1
clone size: -
CDR3 DNA: TGTGCCAGCAGTGAGGGACTAGCGCGCTACAATGAGCAGTTCTTC
CDR3 protein: CASSEGLARYNEQFF

J gene: TRBJ2-2
D gene: -
V gene: TRBV7-6
clone size: -
CDR3 DNA: TGTGCCAGCAGCTTATCCACAGGATATAACGGGGAGCTGTTTTTT
CDR3 protein: CASSLSTGYNGELFF

J gene: TRBJ1-1
D gene: TRBD1
V gene: TRBV5-1
clone size: -
CDR3 DNA: TGCGCCAGCAGCTTGGCTCGGGACAGGGGAATCACTGAAGCTTTCTTT
CDR3 protein: CASSLARDRGITEAFF

J gene: TRBJ1-2
D gene: -
V gene: TRBV5-4
clone size: -
CDR3 DNA: TGTGCCAGCAGCTTTCAGGGAACCAACTATGGCTACACCTTC
CDR3 protein: CASSFQGTNYGYTF

J gene: TRBJ1-1
D gene: -
V gene: TRBV18
clone size: -
CDR3 DNA: TGTGCCAGCTCACCACCTTTGCGGCCTGAAGCTTTCTTT
CDR3 protein: CASSPPLRPEAFF

J gene: TRBJ1-1
D gene: -
V gene: TRBV7-2
clone size: -
CDR3 DNA: TGTGCCAGCAGCATAAGCAGGGGGAACACTGAAGCTTTCTTT
CDR3 protein: CASSISRGNTEAFF

J gene: TRBJ1-1
D gene: TRBD1
V gene: TRBV19
clone size: -
CDR3 DNA: TGTGCCAGTAGTTCCATAGACAGGGACACTGAAGCTTTCTTT
CDR3 protein: CASSSIDRDTEAFF

J gene: TRBJ2-5
D gene: -
V gene: TRBV10-3
clone size: few
CDR3 DNA: TGTGCCATCAGTGAGCTTGGACAGGAGACCCAGTACTTC
CDR3 protein: CAISELGQETQYF

J gene: TRBJ1-6
D gene: TRBD1
V gene: TRBV7-9
clone size: -
CDR3 DNA: TGTGCCAGCAGCTGGACAGGAAGTAATTCACCCCTCCACTTT
CDR3 protein: CASSWTGSNSPLHF

J gene: TRBJ1-3
D gene: -
V gene: TRBV5-6
clone size: -
CDR3 DNA: TGTGCCAGCAGCTTAGTACAGTCTATCTTGGGAAACACCATATATTTT
CDR3 protein: CASSLVQSILGNTIYF

J gene: TRBJ1-3
D gene: -
V gene: TRBV6-4
clone size: -
CDR3 DNA: TGTGCCAGCACCCCCGCGGGGGCCCGATATGGAAACACCATATATTTT
CDR3 protein: CASTPAGARYGNTIYF

J gene: TRBJ1-5
D gene: -
V gene: TRBV28
clone size: -
CDR3 DNA: TGTGCCAGCAGTTTCGGGGGTCGGGCCACCGTATCGCCCCAGCATTTT
CDR3 protein: CASSFGGRATVSPQHF

J gene: TRBJ2-1
D gene: -
V gene: TRBV29-1
clone size: -
CDR3 DNA: TGCAGCGTAAACAGCTTTCTTAAAGACAATGAGCAGTTCTTC
CDR3 protein: CSVNSFLKDNEQFF